This T cell receptor (beta chain) was profiled in a study of T-cell memory formation after mild COVID-19. On the study more broadly: Among the donors, TCR clusters were largely specific to each donor.

The sample holds a few counts of this clonotype. Antigen: not known. Germline assignment: CDR1 MNHEY and CDR2 SVGAGI. The CDR3 spans 14 residues. V lost 5 bases and J 0 bases, leaving 5 bases between the germline ends. Whole-study results and caveats: Memory sampled before infection contained some responding clones, suggesting cross-reactive memory joined. CD8+ contracting clones occupied EMRA, while CD4+ ones occupied mainly CM and EM.

The authors produced TCR alpha and TCR beta cDNA libraries with sample barcodes and UMIs by 5'RACE using constant-segment primers. TCRdb reprocessed the 5' RACE reads via MiXCR and lists one record per CDR3 protein. The sample consists of just under 550,000 distinct CDR3 sequences, around 21% of them appearing once. Sequenced input: PBMCs or a T cell subset sorted from them (not recorded which). The chain recombines TRBV6-5 with TRBJ2-6, with D possibly matching TRBD2 (5 bases). The sequence derives from an adult woman who had mild COVID-19 (a few samples of this study predate the infection). Cell type and time point are not known. The CDR3 region has the DNA TGTGCCAGCAGTGACTACTCTGGGGCCAACGTCCTGACTTTC. It specifies CASSDYSGANVLTF.